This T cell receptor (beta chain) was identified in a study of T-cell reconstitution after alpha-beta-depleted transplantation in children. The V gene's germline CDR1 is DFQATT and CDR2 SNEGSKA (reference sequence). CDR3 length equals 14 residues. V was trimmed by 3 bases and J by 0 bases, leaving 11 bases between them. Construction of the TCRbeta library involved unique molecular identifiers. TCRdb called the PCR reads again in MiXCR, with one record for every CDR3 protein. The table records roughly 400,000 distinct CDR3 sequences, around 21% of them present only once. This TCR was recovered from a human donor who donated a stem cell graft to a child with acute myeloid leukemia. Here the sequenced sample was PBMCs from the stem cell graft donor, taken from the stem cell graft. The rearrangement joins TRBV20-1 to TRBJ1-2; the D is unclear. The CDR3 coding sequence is TGCAGTGCTAGGGGTCTCAGACCTAACTATGGCTACACCTTC. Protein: CSARGLRPNYGYTF.